Listed below are T cell receptor beta chains from one sample, sequenced in a study of human T cells and chemical hapten exposure. In TCRdb, the RACE reads were re-called with MiXCR into one record per CDR3 protein. This table has around 92,000 distinct CDR3 sequences, 11% appearing once. The specimen was whole blood, collected in connection with sensitization to the hapten diphenylcyclopropenone (DPC). All receptors come from a woman in her sixties or seventies with alopecia areata. Some clones in this sample may be carry-over from other donors' samples. The CDR3 runs from the conserved cysteine through the conserved F or W. Fields, in order: CDR3 protein, J gene, V gene, clone size, CDR3 length. Only part of the rows carry a size: once, few, many, or a class if the clone is expanded.

CDR3aa: CASSLATGGRSYEQYF
j_gene: TRBJ2-7
v_gene: TRBV7-9
abundance: NA
len: 16

CDR3aa: CSARESSGLGTEAFF
j_gene: TRBJ1-1
v_gene: TRBV20-1
abundance: many
len: 15

CDR3aa: CAISELGRRSNQPQHF
j_gene: TRBJ1-5
v_gene: TRBV10-3
abundance: NA
len: 16

CDR3aa: CASSPAGLAIDYGYTF
j_gene: TRBJ1-2
v_gene: TRBV11-2
abundance: many
len: 16

CDR3aa: CASSTQGRSEQYF
j_gene: TRBJ2-7
v_gene: TRBV21-1
abundance: NA
len: 13

CDR3aa: CASRVQGLYGYTF
j_gene: TRBJ1-2
v_gene: TRBV19
abundance: NA
len: 13

CDR3aa: CASSLFRTGVPYGYTF
j_gene: TRBJ1-2
v_gene: TRBV12-3/TRBV12-4
abundance: NA
len: 16

CDR3aa: CASSRTSIQETQYF
j_gene: TRBJ2-5
v_gene: TRBV28
abundance: few
len: 14

CDR3aa: CASSQQLGLDLYEQYF
j_gene: TRBJ2-7
v_gene: TRBV4-1
abundance: many
len: 16

CDR3aa: CASSSTGGVGNTIYF
j_gene: TRBJ1-3
v_gene: TRBV6-5
abundance: few
len: 15

CDR3aa: CASSPSWRETQYF
j_gene: TRBJ2-5
v_gene: TRBV7-6
abundance: many
len: 13

CDR3aa: CASSQVSWRGYEQYF
j_gene: TRBJ2-7
v_gene: TRBV4-1
abundance: NA
len: 15

CDR3aa: CSATQPNYGYTF
j_gene: TRBJ1-2
v_gene: TRBV20-1
abundance: NA
len: 12

CDR3aa: CASSPSPYNEKLFF
j_gene: TRBJ1-4
v_gene: TRBV9
abundance: many
len: 14

CDR3aa: CASSYGRGISQPQHF
j_gene: TRBJ1-5
v_gene: TRBV6-6
abundance: many
len: 15

CDR3aa: CASSPPGPIRVNTEAFF
j_gene: TRBJ1-1
v_gene: TRBV18
abundance: many
len: 17

CDR3aa: CASSLDSSTGELFF
j_gene: TRBJ2-2
v_gene: TRBV7-9
abundance: many
len: 14

CDR3aa: CASSPGPGQANTEAFF
j_gene: TRBJ1-1
v_gene: TRBV18
abundance: few
len: 16

CDR3aa: CASSPIGEWGNTEAFF
j_gene: TRBJ1-1
v_gene: TRBV18
abundance: many
len: 16

CDR3aa: CASRPGTIAYGYTF
j_gene: TRBJ1-2
v_gene: TRBV12-3/TRBV12-4
abundance: few
len: 14

CDR3aa: CATSRLRENYGYTF
j_gene: TRBJ1-2
v_gene: TRBV15
abundance: few
len: 14

CDR3aa: CASTYRGPGSNQPQHF
j_gene: TRBJ1-5
v_gene: TRBV19
abundance: NA
len: 16

CDR3aa: CSARTAQSGGVLGEQFF
j_gene: TRBJ2-1
v_gene: TRBV20-1
abundance: many
len: 17

CDR3aa: CASRGLANEQFF
j_gene: TRBJ2-1
v_gene: TRBV3-1
abundance: few
len: 12

CDR3aa: CASSTLTQPQHF
j_gene: TRBJ1-5
v_gene: TRBV19
abundance: NA
len: 12

CDR3aa: CASNSRLAGTQETQYF
j_gene: TRBJ2-5
v_gene: TRBV13
abundance: many
len: 16

CDR3aa: CASSWAPGQGIGNEQFF
j_gene: TRBJ2-1
v_gene: TRBV27
abundance: few
len: 17

CDR3aa: CSAARGGAFSGANVLTF
j_gene: TRBJ2-6
v_gene: TRBV20-1
abundance: few
len: 17

CDR3aa: CASSPTTHRVTDTQYF
j_gene: TRBJ2-3
v_gene: TRBV27
abundance: NA
len: 16

CDR3aa: CASSNTEAFF
j_gene: TRBJ1-1
v_gene: TRBV12-3/TRBV12-4
abundance: many
len: 10

CDR3aa: CASREMTGYNEQFF
j_gene: TRBJ2-1
v_gene: TRBV5-4
abundance: NA
len: 14

CDR3aa: CSARDLGGQPQHF
j_gene: TRBJ1-5
v_gene: TRBV20-1
abundance: many
len: 13

CDR3aa: CASQNIYEQYF
j_gene: TRBJ2-7
v_gene: TRBV27
abundance: few
len: 11

CDR3aa: CSARGDRAYTEAFF
j_gene: TRBJ1-1
v_gene: TRBV20-1
abundance: many
len: 14

CDR3aa: CASGWTIGDRVAYEQYF
j_gene: TRBJ2-7
v_gene: TRBV12-5
abundance: NA
len: 17

CDR3aa: CASSVETSGGNEQFF
j_gene: TRBJ2-1
v_gene: TRBV9
abundance: many
len: 15

CDR3aa: CASSRKTDWGATQYF
j_gene: TRBJ2-5
v_gene: TRBV7-3
abundance: few
len: 15

CDR3aa: CASSGAGHEQFF
j_gene: TRBJ2-1
v_gene: TRBV7-3
abundance: few
len: 12

CDR3aa: CASSILGGVYNEQFF
j_gene: TRBJ2-1
v_gene: TRBV19
abundance: few
len: 15

CDR3aa: CSVVWQGNQPQHF
j_gene: TRBJ1-5
v_gene: TRBV29-1
abundance: few
len: 13

CDR3aa: CASSLVAGGTDTQYF
j_gene: TRBJ2-3
v_gene: TRBV5-1
abundance: many
len: 15

CDR3aa: CASGLVTTRGTNEQFF
j_gene: TRBJ2-1
v_gene: TRBV12-5
abundance: once
len: 16

CDR3aa: CASSPRQGARGTEAFF
j_gene: TRBJ1-1
v_gene: TRBV9
abundance: few
len: 16